This T cell receptor beta chain originates from a study of T cells in Graves' hyperthyroidism and ophthalmopathy. This clonotype occurred many times. What it binds is unknown. The CDR3 has 12 residues. The V end was cut by 8 bases, the J end by 8 bases, with 15 bases between. CDR1 ENHRY and CDR2 SYGVKD come from the germline V gene. It was RNA transcripts that yielded the amplified TCR beta CDR3 regions. The TCR CDR3 was amplified in a first-round RT-PCR using the HTBI primer set. TCRdb called the multiplex PCR reads again in MiXCR, with one record for every CDR3 protein. The table shows a few hundred thousand distinct CDR3 sequences, with about 18% occurring only once. Disease duration under 2 months; hyperthyroidism patients were aged 18 to 65. Diagnoses were made from clinical symptoms, serum measures (thyroxine and TRAb), thyroid ultrasound and orbital computed tomography. General observations from the study: Model predictions of ophthalmopathy came a median around 6.5 months before onset. Separating ophthalmopathy from stable hyperthyroidism was achieved by a 13 V-J model.

V gene TRBV10-3 combines with J gene TRBJ1-2; tentatively, D is TRBD1 (6 bases). Sequenced material: blood. This receptor was taken from a woman aged 18-35 years with Graves' hyperthyroidism. The CDR3 region has the DNA TGTGCCATCGTCGCACAGGGCGGCGGCTACACCTTC. Its translation: CAIVAQGGGYTF.